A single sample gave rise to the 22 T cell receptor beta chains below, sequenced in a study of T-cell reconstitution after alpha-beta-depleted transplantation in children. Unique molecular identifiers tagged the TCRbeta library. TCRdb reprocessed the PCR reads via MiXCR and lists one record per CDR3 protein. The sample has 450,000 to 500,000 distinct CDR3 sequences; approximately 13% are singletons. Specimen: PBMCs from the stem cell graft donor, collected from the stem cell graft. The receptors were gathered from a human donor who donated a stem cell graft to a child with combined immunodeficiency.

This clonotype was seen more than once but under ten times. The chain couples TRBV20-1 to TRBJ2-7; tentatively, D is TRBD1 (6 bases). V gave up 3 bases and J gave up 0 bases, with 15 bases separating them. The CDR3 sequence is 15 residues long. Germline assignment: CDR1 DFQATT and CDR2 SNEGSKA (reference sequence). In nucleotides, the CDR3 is TGCAGTGCTAGTCCAGAGACAGGTCCCTCCTACGAGCAGTACTTC. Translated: CSASPETGPSYEQYF.

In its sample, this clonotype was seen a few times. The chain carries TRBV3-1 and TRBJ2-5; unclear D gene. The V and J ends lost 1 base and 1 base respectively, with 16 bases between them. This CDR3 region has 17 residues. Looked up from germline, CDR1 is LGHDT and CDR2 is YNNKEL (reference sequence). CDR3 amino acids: CASSQVRVKRTQETQYF. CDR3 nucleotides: TGTGCCAGCAGCCAAGTAAGGGTTAAGAGGACCCAAGAGACCCAGTACTTC.

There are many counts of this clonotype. CDR3 sequence (DNA): TGTGCCAGCAGCCTACAGGGTTCTCGAGGCACAGATACGCAGTATTTT. Amino acids: CASSLQGSRGTDTQYF. V and J are TRBV7-2 and TRBJ2-3; tentative D call: TRBD1 (6 bases). This CDR3 has 16 amino acids. CDR1 is SGHTA and CDR2 is FQGNSA in the germline V gene. V lost 5 bases to trimming and J lost 1 base, with 16 bases between them.

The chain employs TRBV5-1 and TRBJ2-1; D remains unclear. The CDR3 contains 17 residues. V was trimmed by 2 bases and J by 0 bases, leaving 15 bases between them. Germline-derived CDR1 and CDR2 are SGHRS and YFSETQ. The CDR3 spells CASSFGVTQSSYNEQFF. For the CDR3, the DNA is TGCGCCAGCAGCTTTGGAGTCACCCAGAGCTCCTACAATGAGCAGTTCTTC.

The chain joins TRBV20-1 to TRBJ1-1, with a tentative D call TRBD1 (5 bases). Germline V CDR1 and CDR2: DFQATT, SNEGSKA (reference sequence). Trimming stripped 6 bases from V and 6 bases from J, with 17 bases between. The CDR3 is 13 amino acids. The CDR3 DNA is TGCAGTGCCCGTCATCCAGGGAGGGCTGAAGCTTTCTTT. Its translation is CSARHPGRAEAFF.

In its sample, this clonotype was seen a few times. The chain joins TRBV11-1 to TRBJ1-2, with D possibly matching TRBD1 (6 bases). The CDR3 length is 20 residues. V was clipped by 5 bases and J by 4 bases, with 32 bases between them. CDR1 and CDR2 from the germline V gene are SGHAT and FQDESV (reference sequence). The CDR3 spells CASSPSTPPKGGQPTYGYTF. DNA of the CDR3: TGTGCCAGCAGCCCATCTACACCTCCGAAGGGGGGCCAACCTACCTATGGCTACACCTTC.

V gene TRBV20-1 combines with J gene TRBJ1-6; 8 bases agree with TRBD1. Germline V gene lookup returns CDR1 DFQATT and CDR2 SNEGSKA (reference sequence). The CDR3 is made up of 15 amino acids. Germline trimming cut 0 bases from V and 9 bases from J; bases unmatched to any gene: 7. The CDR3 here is CSARDIAGGGSPLHF. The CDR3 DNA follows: TGCAGTGCTAGAGATATCGCAGGGGGCGGTTCACCCCTCCACTTT.

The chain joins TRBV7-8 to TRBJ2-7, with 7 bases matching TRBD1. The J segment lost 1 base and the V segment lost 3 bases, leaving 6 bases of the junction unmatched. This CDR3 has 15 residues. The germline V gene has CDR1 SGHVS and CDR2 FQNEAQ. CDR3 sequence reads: CASSFRTGASYEQYF. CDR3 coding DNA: TGTGCCAGCAGCTTTAGGACAGGCGCTTCCTACGAGCAGTACTTC. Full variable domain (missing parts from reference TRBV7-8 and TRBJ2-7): GAGVSQSPRYKVAKRGQDVALRCDPISGHVSLFWYQQALGQGPEFLTYFQNEAQLDKSGLPSDRFFAERPEGSVSTLKIQRTQQEDSAVYLCASSFRTGASYEQYFGPGTRLTVT.

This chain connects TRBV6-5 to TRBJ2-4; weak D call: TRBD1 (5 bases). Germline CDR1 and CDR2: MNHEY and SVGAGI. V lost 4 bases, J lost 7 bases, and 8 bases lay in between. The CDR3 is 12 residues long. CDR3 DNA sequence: TGTGCCAGCAGTTCCCGACAGAACATTCAGTACTTC. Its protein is CASSSRQNIQYF.

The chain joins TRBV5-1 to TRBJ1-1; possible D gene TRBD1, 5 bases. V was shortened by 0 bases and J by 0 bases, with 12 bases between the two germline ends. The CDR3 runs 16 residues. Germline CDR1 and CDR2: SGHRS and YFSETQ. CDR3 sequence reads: CASSLVQGVMNTEAFF. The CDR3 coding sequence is TGCGCCAGCAGCTTGGTGCAGGGAGTCATGAACACTGAAGCTTTCTTT.

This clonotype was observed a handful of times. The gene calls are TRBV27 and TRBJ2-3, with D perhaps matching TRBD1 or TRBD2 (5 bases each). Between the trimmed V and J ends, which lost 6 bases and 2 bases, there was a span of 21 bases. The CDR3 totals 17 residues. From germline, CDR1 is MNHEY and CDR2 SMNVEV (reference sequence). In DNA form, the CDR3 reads TGTGCCAGCAGCCCCCTTATCTTGGGGACGCCCACAGATACGCAGTATTTT. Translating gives CASSPLILGTPTDTQYF.

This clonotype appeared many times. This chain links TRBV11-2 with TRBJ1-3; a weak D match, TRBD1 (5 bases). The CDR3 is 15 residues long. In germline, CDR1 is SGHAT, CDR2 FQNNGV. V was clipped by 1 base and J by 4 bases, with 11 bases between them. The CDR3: CASSLGGMRGNTIYF. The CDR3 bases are TGTGCCAGCAGCTTAGGGGGCATGAGGGGAAACACCATATATTTT.

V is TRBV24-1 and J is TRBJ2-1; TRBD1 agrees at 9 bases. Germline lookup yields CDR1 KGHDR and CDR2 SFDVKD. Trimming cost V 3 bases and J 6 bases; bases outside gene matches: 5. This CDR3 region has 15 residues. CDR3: CATSDPGDRVNEQFF. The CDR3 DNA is TGTGCCACCAGTGATCCGGGGGACAGGGTCAATGAGCAGTTCTTC.

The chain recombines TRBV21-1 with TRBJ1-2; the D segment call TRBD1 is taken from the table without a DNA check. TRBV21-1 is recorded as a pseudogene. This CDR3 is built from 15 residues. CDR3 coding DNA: TGTGCCAGCAGCAACCGACATGAGGGGGTGTACGGCTACACCTTC. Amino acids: CASSNRHEGVYGYTF.

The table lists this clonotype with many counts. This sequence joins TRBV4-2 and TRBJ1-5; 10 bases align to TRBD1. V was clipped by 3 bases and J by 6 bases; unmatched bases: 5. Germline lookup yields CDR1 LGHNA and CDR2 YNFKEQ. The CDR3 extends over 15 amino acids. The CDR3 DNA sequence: TGTGCCAGCAGCCAGGGGACAGGGGATTTTCAGCCCCAGCATTTT. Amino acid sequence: CASSQGTGDFQPQHF.

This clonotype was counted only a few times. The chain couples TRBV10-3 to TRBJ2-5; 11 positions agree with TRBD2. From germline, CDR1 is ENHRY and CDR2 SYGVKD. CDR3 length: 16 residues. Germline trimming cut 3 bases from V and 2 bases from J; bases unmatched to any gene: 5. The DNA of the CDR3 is TGTGCCATCAGTGATGCTAGCGGGGGGCTTCAAGAGACCCAGTACTTC. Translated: CAISDASGGLQETQYF.

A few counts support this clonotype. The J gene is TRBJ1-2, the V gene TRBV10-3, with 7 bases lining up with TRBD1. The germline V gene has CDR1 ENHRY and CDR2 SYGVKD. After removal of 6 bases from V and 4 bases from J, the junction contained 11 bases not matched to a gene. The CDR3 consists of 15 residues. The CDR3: CAISREDRRAYGYTF. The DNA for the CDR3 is TGTGCCATCAGCAGAGAGGACAGGCGGGCCTATGGCTACACCTTC.

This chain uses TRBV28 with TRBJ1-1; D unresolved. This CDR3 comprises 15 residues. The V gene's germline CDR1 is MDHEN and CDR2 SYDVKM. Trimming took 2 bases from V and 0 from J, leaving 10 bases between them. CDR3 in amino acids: CASSLSGRLNTEAFF. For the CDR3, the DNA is TGTGCCAGCAGTTTAAGCGGGAGACTGAACACTGAAGCTTTCTTT. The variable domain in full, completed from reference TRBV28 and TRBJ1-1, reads DVKVTQSSRYLVKRTGEKVFLECVQDMDHENMFWYRQDPGLGLRLIYFSYDVKMKEKGDIPEGYSVSREKKERFSLILESASTNQTSMYLCASSLSGRLNTEAFFGQGTRLTVV.

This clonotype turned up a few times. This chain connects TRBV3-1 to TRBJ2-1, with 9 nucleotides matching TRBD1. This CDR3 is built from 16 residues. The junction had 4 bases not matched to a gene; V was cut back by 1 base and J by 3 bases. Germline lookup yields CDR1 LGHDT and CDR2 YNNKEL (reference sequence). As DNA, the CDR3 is TGTGCCAGCAGCCAAGGACCGGGACAGGGCTACAATGAGCAGTTCTTC. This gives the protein CASSQGPGQGYNEQFF.

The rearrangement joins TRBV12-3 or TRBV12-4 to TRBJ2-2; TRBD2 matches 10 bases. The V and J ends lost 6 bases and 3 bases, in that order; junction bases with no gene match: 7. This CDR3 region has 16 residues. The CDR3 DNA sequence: TGTGCCAGCAGGCCGCCCGGGACTAGCGACACCGGGGAGCTGTTTTTT. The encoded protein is CASRPPGTSDTGELFF.

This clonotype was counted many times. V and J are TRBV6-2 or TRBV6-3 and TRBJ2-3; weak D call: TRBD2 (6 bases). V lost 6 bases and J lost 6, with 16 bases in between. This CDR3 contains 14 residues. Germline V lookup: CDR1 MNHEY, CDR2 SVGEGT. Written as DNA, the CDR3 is TGTGCCAGCAGAGTGGGGGGTAGTATCGATACGCAGTATTTT. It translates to CASRVGGSIDTQYF.

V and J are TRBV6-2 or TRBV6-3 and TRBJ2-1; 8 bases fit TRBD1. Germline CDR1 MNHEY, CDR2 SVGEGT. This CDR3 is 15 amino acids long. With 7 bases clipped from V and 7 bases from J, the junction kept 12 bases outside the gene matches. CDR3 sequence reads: CASTYRGNQKNEQFF. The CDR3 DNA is TGTGCCAGCACCTACAGGGGGAACCAGAAGAATGAGCAGTTCTTC.